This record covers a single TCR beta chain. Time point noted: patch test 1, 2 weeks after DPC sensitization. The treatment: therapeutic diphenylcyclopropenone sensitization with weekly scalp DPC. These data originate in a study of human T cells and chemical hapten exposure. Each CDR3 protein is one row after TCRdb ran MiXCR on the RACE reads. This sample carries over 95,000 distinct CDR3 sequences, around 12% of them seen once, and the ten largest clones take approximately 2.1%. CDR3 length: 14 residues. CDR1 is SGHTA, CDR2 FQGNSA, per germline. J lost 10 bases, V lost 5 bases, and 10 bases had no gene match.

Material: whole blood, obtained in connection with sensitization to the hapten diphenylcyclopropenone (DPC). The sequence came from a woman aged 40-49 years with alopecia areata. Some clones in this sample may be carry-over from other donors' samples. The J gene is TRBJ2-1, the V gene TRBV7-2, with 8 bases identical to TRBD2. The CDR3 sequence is CASSPERGRWEQFF. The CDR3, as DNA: TGTGCCAGCAGCCCCGAGCGGGGGCGATGGGAGCAGTTCTTC. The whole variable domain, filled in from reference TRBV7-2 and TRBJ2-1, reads GAGVSQSPSNKVTEKGKDVELRCDPISGHTALYWYRQSLGQGLEFLIYFQGNSAPDKSGLPSDRFSAERTGGSVSTLTIQRTQQEDSAVYLCASSPERGRWEQFFGPGTRLTVL.